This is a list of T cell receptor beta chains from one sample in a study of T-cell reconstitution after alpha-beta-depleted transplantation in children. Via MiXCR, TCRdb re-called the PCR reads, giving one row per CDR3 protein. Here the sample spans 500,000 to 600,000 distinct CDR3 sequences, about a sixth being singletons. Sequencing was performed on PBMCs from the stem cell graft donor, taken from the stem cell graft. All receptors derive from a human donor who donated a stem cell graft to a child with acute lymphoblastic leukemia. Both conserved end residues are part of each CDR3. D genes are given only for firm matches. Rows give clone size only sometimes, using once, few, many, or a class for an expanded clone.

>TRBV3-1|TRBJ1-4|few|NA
CASSPLDMATNEKLFF
TGTGCCAGCAGTCCCCTGGACATGGCAACTAATGAAAAACTGTTTTTT
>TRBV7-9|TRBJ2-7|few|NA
CASSGHGAAYEQYF
TGTGCCAGCAGCGGTCATGGTGCGGCCTACGAGCAGTACTTC
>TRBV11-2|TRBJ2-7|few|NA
CASSFLGTAYEQYF
TGTGCCAGCAGCTTTTTAGGAACAGCCTACGAGCAGTACTTC
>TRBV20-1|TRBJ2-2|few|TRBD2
CSARDTSGTHYFGTGELFF
TGCAGTGCTAGAGACACGAGCGGGACTCATTATTTTGGGACCGGGGAGCTGTTTTTT
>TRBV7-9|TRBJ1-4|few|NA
CASSFGQTAEEKLFF
TGTGCCAGCAGCTTCGGACAGACGGCGGAAGAAAAACTGTTTTTT
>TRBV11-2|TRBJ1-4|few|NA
CASSLDRLKSEKLFF
TGTGCCAGCAGCTTAGATCGGCTGAAGTCCGAAAAACTGTTTTTT
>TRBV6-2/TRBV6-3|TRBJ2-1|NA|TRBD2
CASSPIGASGSYEQFF
TGTGCCAGCAGCCCTATTGGGGCTAGCGGGAGTTATGAGCAGTTCTTC
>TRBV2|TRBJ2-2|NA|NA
CASSEGPPGTGELFF
TGTGCCAGCAGTGAGGGGCCGCCTGGCACCGGGGAGCTGTTTTTT
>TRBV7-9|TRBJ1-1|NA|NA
CASSLVPDMNTEAFF
TGTGCCAGCAGCTTAGTCCCAGATATGAACACTGAAGCTTTCTTT
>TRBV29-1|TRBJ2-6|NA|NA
CSVAPGSNVLTF
TGCAGCGTTGCGCCGGGATCAAACGTCCTGACTTTC
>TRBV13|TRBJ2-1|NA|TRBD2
CASSGTLAGEVLWQFF
TGTGCCAGCAGCGGAACTCTAGCGGGAGAAGTGTTGTGGCAGTTCTTC
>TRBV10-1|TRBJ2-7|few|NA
CASSERPSVTRDEQYF
TGCGCCAGCAGTGAGAGGCCCTCAGTGACCAGGGACGAGCAGTACTTC
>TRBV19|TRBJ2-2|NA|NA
CATMTSRANSGDLFF
TGTGCCACGATGACATCAAGGGCGAACTCCGGGGACCTGTTTTTT
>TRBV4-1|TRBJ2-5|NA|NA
CASSPTPGTQETQYF
TGCGCCAGCAGCCCTACACCTGGGACTCAAGAGACCCAGTACTTC
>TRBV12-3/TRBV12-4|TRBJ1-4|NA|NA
CASSLGGVEKLFF
TGTGCCAGCAGTTTGGGGGGGGTCGAAAAACTGTTTTTT
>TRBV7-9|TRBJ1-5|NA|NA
CASSLGGTPYQPQHF
TGTGCCAGCAGCTTAGGTGGGACACCGTATCAGCCCCAGCATTTT
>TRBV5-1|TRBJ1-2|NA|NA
CASSLGLLAADGYTF
TGCGCCAGCAGCTTGGGTCTTTTGGCAGCTGATGGCTACACCTTC
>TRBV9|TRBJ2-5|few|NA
CASSVDAGEETQYF
TGTGCCAGCAGCGTAGATGCAGGGGAAGAGACCCAGTACTTC
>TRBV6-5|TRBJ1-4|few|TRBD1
CASSSGQTGLVKLFF
TGTGCCAGCAGTTCGGGTCAGACAGGGTTGGTAAAACTGTTTTTT
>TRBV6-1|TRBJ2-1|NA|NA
CASRPSLAYNEQFF
TGTGCCAGCAGACCAAGTCTAGCCTACAATGAGCAGTTCTTC
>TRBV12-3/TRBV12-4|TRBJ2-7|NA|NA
CASSSTPPPSSYEQYF
TGTGCCAGCAGTTCTACCCCTCCTCCGAGCTCCTACGAGCAGTACTTC
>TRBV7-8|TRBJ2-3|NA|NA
CASSDSGTTRADTQYF
TGTGCCAGCAGCGACTCCGGGACAACGAGAGCAGATACGCAGTATTTT
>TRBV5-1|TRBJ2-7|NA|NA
CASSPTRDGRNSYEQYF
TGCGCCAGCAGCCCCACCAGGGACGGGCGGAATTCCTACGAGCAGTACTTC
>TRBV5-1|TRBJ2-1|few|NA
CASSFIRNSYNEQFF
TGCGCCAGCAGCTTTATCCGGAACTCCTACAATGAGCAGTTCTTC
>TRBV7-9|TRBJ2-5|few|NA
CASSASVTQYF
TGTGCCAGCAGCGCCTCGGTGACCCAGTACTTC
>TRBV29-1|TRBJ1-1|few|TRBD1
CSVGPGGIDTEAFF
TGCAGCGTTGGTCCAGGGGGCATCGACACTGAAGCTTTCTTT
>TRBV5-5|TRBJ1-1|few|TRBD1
CASSLAARTGDTEAFF
TGTGCCAGCAGCTTGGCGGCAAGGACAGGGGACACTGAAGCTTTCTTT
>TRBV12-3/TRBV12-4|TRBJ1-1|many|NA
CASSLQGIRTEAFF
TGTGCCAGCAGTCTACAGGGTATCCGCACTGAAGCTTTCTTT
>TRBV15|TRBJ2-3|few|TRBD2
CATSSTGTSGLTDTQYF
TGTGCCACCAGCAGTACCGGGACTAGCGGCCTCACAGATACGCAGTATTTT
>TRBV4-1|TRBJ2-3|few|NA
CASSPNEGSADTQYF
TGCGCCAGCAGCCCGAACGAGGGGTCGGCAGATACGCAGTATTTT
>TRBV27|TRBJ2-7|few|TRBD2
CASGSGRTGEQYF
TGTGCCAGCGGCAGCGGGAGAACGGGCGAGCAGTACTTC
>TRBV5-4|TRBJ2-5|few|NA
CASSLESSETQYF
TGTGCCAGCAGCTTGGAGAGCAGCGAGACCCAGTACTTC
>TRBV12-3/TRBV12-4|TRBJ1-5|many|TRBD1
CASRRGQGRVRSFNQPQHF
TGTGCCAGCAGACGGGGACAGGGCCGGGTTAGGTCTTTCAATCAGCCCCAGCATTTT
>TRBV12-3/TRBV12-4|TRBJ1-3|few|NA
CASSPRGRGSGNTIYF
TGTGCCAGCAGTCCGAGGGGCAGGGGCTCTGGAAACACCATATATTTT
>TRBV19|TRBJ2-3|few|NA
CASSIGSTDTQYF
TGTGCCAGTAGTATAGGCAGCACAGATACGCAGTATTTT
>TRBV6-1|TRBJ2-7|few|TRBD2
CASGRAGGGTEQYF
TGTGCCAGCGGGAGAGCGGGAGGAGGTACCGAGCAGTACTTC